The sequence of this T cell receptor beta chain was determined in a study of T-cell reconstitution after alpha-beta-depleted transplantation in children (dated by TCRdb to the mid-2010s). At the level of the whole study: Using TCR repertoire profiling, the study quantitatively followed how T-cell immune reconstitution unfolded in children after TCRalphabeta/CD19-depleted allogeneic hematopoietic cell transplantation.

Study-wide conclusions, independent of this receptor: Hyperexpanded clone frequencies declined over subsequent months; after one year, T-cell counts and TCRbeta diversity were mostly attributed to newly produced T cells. The high TCRbeta diversity at day 60 in some patients was ascribed to recipient T cells and intrathymic progenitors that had survived conditioning. The apparently early alphabetaT-cell count recovery about two months after transplant was reportedly dependent on only several hundred rapidly expanded clones derived from non-depleted graft cells.

The treatment or condition label on this specimen signifies: allogeneic hematopoietic cell transplantation with graft depleted of TCRalphabeta T cells and CD19 B cells. Transplant recipients were children who received TCRalphabeta/CD19-depleted allogeneic hematopoietic cell grafts. In the germline V gene, CDR1 corresponds to SGHAT and CDR2 to FQNNGV. Trimming takes 4 bases from V and 3 bases from J, and the germline ends sit 13 bases apart. From the cysteine through the phenylalanine, the CDR3 covers 14 amino acids. Only the CDR3 DNA is retained, 42 bases long and in frame from the first base. This clonotype was picked up many times. It lacks a known antigen. Qualities for individual bases were not recorded, and no much larger clone is one base off. Library construction relied on PCR. The sample was run on an Illumina HiSeq 2500. To normalize quantification of the TCRbeta repertoire, the TCR libraries were built with molecular barcoding that relied on unique molecular identifiers. TCRdb cleaned the public reads at Q25 with fastp, built clones with MiXCR and kept in-frame beta chains. Rows with a matching CDR3 protein are joined into one entry that keeps the most common DNA and genes. The sample profile shows hundreds of thousands of distinct CDR3 sequences; under 9.5% of them were found once. Clones ranked in the top ten supply 6.3% of the sample.

The receptor was derived from a male patient younger than 18 who had a stem cell transplant for acute lymphoblastic leukemia, so the T cells may come from the graft donor. The input for sequencing was PBMCs, mostly from graft donor cells, taken 180 days after TCRalphabeta/CD19-depleted stem cell transplant. The chain was built from TRBV11-2 and TRBJ2-7, with the D gene not confidently named. The DNA sequence follows: TGTGCCAGCAGCTCCTCTCACCACGACTACGAGCAGTACTTC. Translated, this gives CASSSSHHDYEQYF.